The 28 T cell receptor beta chains reported below all come from one sample, sequenced in a study of PD-1 blockade in classical Hodgkin lymphoma. Clones were read by immunoSEQ multiplex PCR, and TCRdb kept only the in-frame ones, dropping some. The top ten hold approximately 20% of the sample, which has fewer than 25,000 clones, around nine tenths seen once. Time point here: cycle 4 day 1 (C4D1), after more than five weeks of nivolumab. Relapse after autologous stem cell transplantation occurred in every patient, and brentuximab vedotin exposure varied. Sequencing used peripheral blood mononuclear cells (PBMCs), obtained before the fourth cycle of nivolumab. These TCRs come from a human donor with classical Hodgkin lymphoma.

This chain joins TRBV30 and TRBJ2-2; 13 positions match TRBD2. The CDR3 spans 20 residues. V dropped 5 bases and J dropped 0; count of bases not matched to a gene: 15. CDR1 is GTSNPN and CDR2 is SVGIG in the germline V gene (reference sequence). The CDR3 bases are TGTGCCTGGGGGAGGGGGACCGGGACTAGCGGGACAGCGAACACCGGGGAGCTGTTTTTT. Residues: CAWGRGTGTSGTANTGELFF.

The chain recombines TRBV7-2 with TRBJ1-2, with a tentative D call TRBD1 (6 bases). V dropped 7 bases and J dropped 1 base, with 13 bases sitting between them. The CDR3 is 14 residues long. The germline V gene encodes CDR1 SGHTA and CDR2 FQGNSA. The CDR3 sequence: CASTPDSFNYGYTF. CDR3 bases: TGTGCCAGCACTCCGGACAGTTTTAACTATGGCTACACCTTC.

This rearrangement joins TRBV5-1 to TRBJ2-1; 7 bases are a match to TRBD1. This CDR3 comprises 20 residues. Trimming took 4 bases from V and 0 from J; bases not matched to a gene: 19. Germline assignment: CDR1 SGHRS and CDR2 YFSETQ. The CDR3 DNA sequence: TGCGCCAGCAGCCCCCGGACAGGTCTTCTTCCAACGAGCTCCTACAATGAGCAGTTCTTC. Amino acid sequence: CASSPRTGLLPTSSYNEQFF.

The chain joins TRBV2 to TRBJ2-3; D uncertain. The length of the CDR3 is 12 residues. The germline V gene has CDR1 SNHLY and CDR2 FYNNEI. V lost 4 bases and J 2 bases, leaving 4 bases between the germline ends. The CDR3 is CASSANTDTQYF. The CDR3, as DNA: TGTGCCAGCAGTGCCAACACAGATACGCAGTATTTT. The full variable domain, in which reference TRBV2 and TRBJ2-3 provide the parts outside the CDR3, is EPEVTQTPSHQVTQMGQEVILRCVPISNHLYFYWYRQILGQKVEFLVSFYNNEISEKSEIFDDQFSVERPDGSNFTLKIRSTKLEDSAMYFCASSANTDTQYFGPGTRLTVL.

This clone was seen once. This chain joins TRBV19 and TRBJ2-1, with 9 nucleotides matching TRBD2. Germline V gives CDR1 LNHDA, CDR2 SQIVND (reference sequence). CDR3 length: 14 amino acids. The J segment lost 8 bases and the V segment lost 3 bases, leaving 5 bases of the junction unmatched. The chain's CDR3 is CASSIRREGDEQFF. The CDR3 bases are TGTGCCAGTAGTATTAGGCGGGAGGGCGATGAGCAGTTCTTC.

This chain connects TRBV10-1 to TRBJ2-2; D is unclear. The germline V gene has CDR1 WNHNN and CDR2 SYGVQD (reference sequence). CDR3 length: 11 residues. Trimming took off 6 bases at V and 4 bases at J, with 3 bases between the two ends. CDR3 nucleotides: TGCGCCAGCAGCGGCACCGGGGAGCTGTTTTTT. Translation: CASSGTGELFF.

The chain is built from TRBV30 and TRBJ2-7; either TRBD1 or TRBD2 may fit D (6 bases each). Per the germline V gene, CDR1 is GTSNPN and CDR2 is SVGIG (reference sequence). The V and J ends lost 0 bases and 6 bases respectively, with 21 bases between them. There are 16 residues in the CDR3. CDR3 residues: CAWSVYGPAEGGEQYF. In DNA, the CDR3 is TGTGCCTGGAGTGTATACGGTCCGGCGGAGGGGGGCGAGCAGTACTTC.

This chain joins TRBV9 and TRBJ1-1; a possible D gene is TRBD1 (5 bases). CDR1 is SGDLS and CDR2 is YYNGEE in the germline V gene. The CDR3 sequence is 14 residues long. Trimming pared 0 bases from V and 5 bases from J, leaving 11 bases between. CDR3 in DNA: TGTGCCAGCAGCGTAGTCAAGGGGCGGACTGAAGCTTTCTTT. Its translation is CASSVVKGRTEAFF. The whole variable domain, remainder taken from reference TRBV9 and TRBJ1-1, is DSGVTQTPKHLITATGQRVTLRCSPRSGDLSVYWYQQSLDQGLQFLIQYYNGEERAKGNILERFSAQQFPDLHSELNLSSLELGDSALYFCASSVVKGRTEAFFGQGTRLTVV.

In this sample, this clone turned up a few times. The rearrangement uses TRBV6-5 and TRBJ2-2; D is perhaps TRBD2 (5 bases). The CDR3 extends over 14 amino acids. Germline V CDR1 and CDR2: MNHEY, SVGAGI. V dropped 8 bases and J dropped 6 bases, with 16 bases sitting between them. The CDR3 region is CASSKAGLSGELFF. Written as DNA, the CDR3 is TGTGCCAGCTCAAAGGCAGGACTGTCCGGGGAGCTGTTTTTT.

The V call is TRBV4-2, the J call TRBJ1-6, with 9 bases aligning to TRBD1. CDR1 is LGHNA, CDR2 YNFKEQ, per germline. The CDR3 spans 15 residues. The trim removed 3 bases at V and 7 bases at J, leaving 4 bases unmatched. The CDR3 spells CASSHWDRENSPLHF. Written as DNA, the CDR3 is TGTGCCAGCAGCCATTGGGACAGGGAGAATTCACCCCTCCACTTT.

V usage is TRBV7-6 and J usage is TRBJ2-7; D might be TRBD2 (6 bases). The CDR3 runs to 15 residues. The germline V gene has CDR1 SGHVS and CDR2 FNYEAQ. Trimming took off 2 bases at V and 3 bases at J, with 14 bases between the two ends. CDR3 sequence: CASSLRVRGGYEQYF. The CDR3 DNA is TGTGCCAGCAGCTTAAGGGTCCGGGGAGGCTACGAGCAGTACTTC.

To note about this clone: At one of its ends the junction is not consistent with the germline gene, which may arise from a read error. V is TRBV9 and J is TRBJ2-2; D may be TRBD1 (6 bases). There are 16 residues in the CDR3. Germline V gene data show CDR1 as SGDLS and CDR2 as YYNGEE. CDR3: CASSRHQGKNAGELFF. As DNA, the CDR3 is TGTGCCAGCAGCCGTCATCAGGGGAAGAACGCCGGGGAGCTGTTTTTT.

This sequence joins TRBV7-3 and TRBJ2-1; TRBD2 agrees at 13 bases. Germline trimming cut 2 bases from V and 0 bases from J; bases unmatched to any gene: 4. From germline, CDR1 is SGHTA and CDR2 FQGTGA. The CDR3 has 18 residues. CDR3 residues: CASSLGLAGDSSYNEQFF. The DNA for the CDR3 is TGTGCCAGCAGCTTAGGACTAGCGGGGGACAGCTCCTACAATGAGCAGTTCTTC.

The chain carries TRBV29-1 and TRBJ1-2; D perhaps matches TRBD1 (5 bases). Looked up from germline, CDR1 is SQVTM and CDR2 is ANQGSEA. V was cut by 3 bases and J by 0 bases, with 8 bases left in between. The CDR3 loop spans 13 amino acids. In DNA, the CDR3 is TGCAGCGTTGATCAGGGCTCTAACTATGGCTACACCTTC. The encoded protein is CSVDQGSNYGYTF.

The chain links TRBV10-2 to TRBJ2-1; 8 positions agree with TRBD1. The CDR3 has 15 amino acids. CDR1 WSHSY and CDR2 SAAADI come from the germline V gene. V lost 5 bases and J lost 2; bases outside the gene matches: 5. The CDR3 nucleotides read TGCGCCAGCAGTCCCAGGGGGCGGGCCTACAATGAGCAGTTCTTC. Amino acids: CASSPRGRAYNEQFF.

The chain is built from TRBV5-4 and TRBJ2-3; 7 positions agree with TRBD2. This CDR3 is built from 15 residues. The V gene end was trimmed by 0 bases and the J gene end by 7 bases; junction bases not matched to a gene: 8. Germline V CDR1 and CDR2: SGHNT, YYREEE (reference sequence). CDR3 nucleotide sequence: TGTGCCAGCAGCTTGGATGGCGGGAGTGGGAATACGCAGTATTTT. As protein: CASSLDGGSGNTQYF.

This rearrangement joins TRBV27 to TRBJ2-7, with D maybe TRBD1 (7 bases). V was pared by 7 bases and J by 2 bases, with 18 bases between. The germline V gene has CDR1 MNHEY and CDR2 SMNVEV (reference sequence). There are 15 residues in the CDR3. The CDR3 DNA sequence: TGTGCCAGCAAGGAGGGGGCGACAGGCACCTACGAGCAGTACTTC. Its translation is CASKEGATGTYEQYF.

The rearrangement uses TRBV6-1 and TRBJ1-1, with a weak D call TRBD1 (6 bases). V lost 5 bases, J lost 3 bases, and 10 bases lay in between. The CDR3 extends over 13 amino acids. CDR1 is MNHNS and CDR2 is SASEGT in the germline V gene. CDR3 sequence: CASSWTDYTEAFF. The CDR3 bases are TGTGCCAGCAGTTGGACAGACTACACTGAAGCTTTCTTT.

The V call is TRBV2, the J call TRBJ1-5; a possible D gene is TRBD1 (5 bases). V lost 5 bases and J 7 bases, leaving 18 bases between the germline ends. The CDR3 spans 15 residues. Germline CDR1 and CDR2: SNHLY and FYNNEI. In DNA form, the CDR3 reads TGTGCCAGCAGTCAAGGGGTGGCAGGGCGACAGCCCCAGCATTTT. This encodes CASSQGVAGRQPQHF.

This clone appeared a single time. The V call is TRBV30, the J call TRBJ2-3, with D perhaps TRBD2 (6 bases). Germline loops: CDR1 GTSNPN, CDR2 SVGIG (reference sequence). Trimming took off 7 bases at V and 5 bases at J, with 19 bases between the two ends. This CDR3 comprises 14 residues. In DNA form, the CDR3 reads TGTGCCTCTCTGCCAGATAGCGGTCAAGATACGCAGTATTTT. Its translation is CASLPDSGQDTQYF.

The chain joins TRBV18 to TRBJ1-2; 7 nucleotides agree with TRBD1. The V and J ends lost 2 bases and 2 bases, in that order; junction bases with no gene match: 2. The CDR3 consists of 14 residues. Germline CDR1 and CDR2: KGHSH and LQKENI. CDR3 in amino acids: CASSPGTANYGYTF. The CDR3 DNA is TGTGCCAGCTCACCAGGGACAGCAAACTATGGCTACACCTTC.

In the case of this clone: One junction end disagrees with the germline gene, perhaps due to a read error. The same CDR3 arises from other DNA sequences in this sample as well. The chain uses TRBV5-1 and TRBJ2-5, with 7 bases that match TRBD1. Germline V CDR1 and CDR2: SGHRS, YFSETQ. The CDR3 consists of 15 residues. CDR3 DNA: TGCGCCAGCACCTTGTCACAGGGGTACCAAGAGACCCAGTACTTC. Translated: CASTLSQGYQETQYF.

This chain connects TRBV5-4 to TRBJ2-3; the D gene is possibly TRBD2 (5 bases). V was shortened by 2 bases and J by 0 bases, with 13 bases between the two germline ends. Per germline, CDR1 SGHNT and CDR2 YYREEE (reference sequence). The CDR3 is 16 residues long. CDR3 sequence reads: CASSLVAGASTDTQYF. The DNA for the CDR3 is TGTGCCAGCAGCTTAGTTGCGGGTGCTAGCACAGATACGCAGTATTTT.

CDR3 sequence reads: CASSLGQGVDTQYF. The CDR3 bases are TGTGCCAGCAGCTTGGGGCAGGGCGTAGATACGCAGTATTTT. V usage is TRBV5-4 and J usage is TRBJ2-3; tentative D call: TRBD1 (5 bases). This CDR3 is 14 amino acids long. V lost 0 bases, J lost 5 bases, and 10 bases lay in between. From germline, CDR1 is SGHNT and CDR2 YYREEE (reference sequence).

The V and J genes are TRBV29-1 and TRBJ2-5; 10 nucleotides agree with TRBD2. CDR3 length: 16 amino acids. Germline V lookup: CDR1 SQVTM, CDR2 ANQGSEA. The trim removed 6 bases at V and 0 bases at J, leaving 10 bases unmatched. DNA for the CDR3: TGCAGCGTCCGAGGACTAGCGGAAACTTACCAAGAGACCCAGTACTTC. This codes for CSVRGLAETYQETQYF.

V usage is TRBV19 and J usage is TRBJ1-2; D is ambiguous. This CDR3 comprises 14 residues. Looked up from germline, CDR1 is LNHDA and CDR2 is SQIVND (reference sequence). The V end was cut by 1 base, the J end by 4 bases, with 10 bases between. Here the CDR3 reads CASSIARGSYGYTF. Written as DNA, the CDR3 is TGTGCCAGTAGTATAGCTCGAGGAAGCTATGGCTACACCTTC. Based on the CDR3 plus reference TRBV19 and TRBJ1-2, the full variable domain is DGGITQSPKYLFRKEGQNVTLSCEQNLNHDAMYWYRQDPGQGLRLIYYSQIVNDFQKGDIAEGYSVSREKKESFPLTVTSAQKNPTAFYLCASSIARGSYGYTFGSGTRLTVV.

The chain joins TRBV5-4 to TRBJ2-4; D possibly uses TRBD1 or TRBD2 (6 bases each). Germline V lookup: CDR1 SGHNT, CDR2 YYREEE (reference sequence). The germline V and J ends were trimmed by 2 bases and 5 bases, with 8 bases remaining between them. The CDR3 has 13 amino acids. This chain's CDR3 is CASSFGGQNIQYF. The CDR3 coding sequence is TGTGCCAGCAGCTTTGGGGGGCAAAACATTCAGTACTTC.

This sequence joins TRBV19 and TRBJ2-7, with D hard to call. The germline V and J ends were trimmed by 3 bases and 2 bases, with 14 bases remaining between them. Per the germline V gene, CDR1 is LNHDA and CDR2 is SQIVND (reference sequence). The CDR3 is made up of 15 amino acids. The CDR3, as DNA: TGTGCCAGTAGTATGGGGTGGGTAGGAGCCTACGAGCAGTACTTC. It specifies CASSMGWVGAYEQYF.